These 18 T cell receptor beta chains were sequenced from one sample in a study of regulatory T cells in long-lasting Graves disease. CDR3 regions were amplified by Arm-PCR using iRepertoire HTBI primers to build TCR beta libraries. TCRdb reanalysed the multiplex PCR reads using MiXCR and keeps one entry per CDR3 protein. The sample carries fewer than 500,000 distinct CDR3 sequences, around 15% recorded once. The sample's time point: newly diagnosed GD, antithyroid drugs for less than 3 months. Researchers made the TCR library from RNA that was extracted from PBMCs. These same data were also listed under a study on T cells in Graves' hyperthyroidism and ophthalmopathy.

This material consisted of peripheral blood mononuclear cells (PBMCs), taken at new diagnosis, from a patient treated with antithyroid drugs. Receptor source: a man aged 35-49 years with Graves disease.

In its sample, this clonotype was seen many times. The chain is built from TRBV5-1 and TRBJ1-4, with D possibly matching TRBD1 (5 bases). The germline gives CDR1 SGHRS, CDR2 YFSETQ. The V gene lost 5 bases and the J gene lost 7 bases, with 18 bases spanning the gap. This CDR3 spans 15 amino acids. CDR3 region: CASRFLGDQGEKLFF. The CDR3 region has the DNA TGCGCCAGCAGGTTTTTAGGGGACCAGGGTGAAAAACTGTTTTTT.

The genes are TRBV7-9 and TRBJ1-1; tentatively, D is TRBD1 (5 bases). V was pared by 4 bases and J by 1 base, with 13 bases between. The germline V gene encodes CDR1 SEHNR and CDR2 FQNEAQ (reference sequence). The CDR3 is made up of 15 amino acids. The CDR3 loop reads CASSSLGVGNTEAFF. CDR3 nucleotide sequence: TGTGCCAGCAGCTCCCTAGGGGTAGGGAACACTGAAGCTTTCTTT.

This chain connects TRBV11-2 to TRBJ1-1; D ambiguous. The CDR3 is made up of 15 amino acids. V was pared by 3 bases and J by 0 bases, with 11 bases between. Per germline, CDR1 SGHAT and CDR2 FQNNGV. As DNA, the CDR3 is TGTGCCAGCAGCTTTTCGGATACACTGAACACTGAAGCTTTCTTT. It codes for CASSFSDTLNTEAFF.

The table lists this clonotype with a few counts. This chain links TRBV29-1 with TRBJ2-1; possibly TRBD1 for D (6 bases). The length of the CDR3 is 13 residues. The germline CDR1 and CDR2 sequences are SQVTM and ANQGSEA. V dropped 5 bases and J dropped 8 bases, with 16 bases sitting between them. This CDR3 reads CSVQGISDDEQFF. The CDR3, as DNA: TGCAGCGTTCAGGGGATCAGCGATGATGAGCAGTTCTTC.

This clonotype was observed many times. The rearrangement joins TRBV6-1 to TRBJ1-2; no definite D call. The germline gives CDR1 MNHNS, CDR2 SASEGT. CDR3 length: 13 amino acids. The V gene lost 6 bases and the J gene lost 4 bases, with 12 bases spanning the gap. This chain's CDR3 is CASRHGRTYGYTF. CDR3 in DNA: TGTGCCAGCAGACACGGACGAACCTATGGCTACACCTTC.

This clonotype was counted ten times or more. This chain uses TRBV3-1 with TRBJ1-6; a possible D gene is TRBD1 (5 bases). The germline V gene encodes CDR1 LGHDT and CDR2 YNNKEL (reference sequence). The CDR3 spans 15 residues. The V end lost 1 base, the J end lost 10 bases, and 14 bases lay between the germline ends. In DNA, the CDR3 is TGTGCCAGCAGCCAAGCCCGTCCAGGGCGATCACCCCTCCACTTT. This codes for CASSQARPGRSPLHF.

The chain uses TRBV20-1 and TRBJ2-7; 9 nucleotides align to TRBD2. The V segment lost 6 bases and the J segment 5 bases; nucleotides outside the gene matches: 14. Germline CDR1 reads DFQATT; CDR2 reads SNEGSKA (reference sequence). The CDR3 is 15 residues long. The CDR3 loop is CSAPIAGEGSNEQYF. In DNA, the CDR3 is TGCAGTGCACCCATAGCGGGAGAGGGGTCCAACGAGCAGTACTTC.

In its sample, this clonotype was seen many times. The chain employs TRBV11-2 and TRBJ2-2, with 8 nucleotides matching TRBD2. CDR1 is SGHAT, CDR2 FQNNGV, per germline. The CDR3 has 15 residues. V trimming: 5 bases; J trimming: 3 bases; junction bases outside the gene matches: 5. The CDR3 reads CASSKSGSYTGELFF. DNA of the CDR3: TGTGCCAGCAGCAAGAGCGGGAGCTACACCGGGGAGCTGTTTTTT. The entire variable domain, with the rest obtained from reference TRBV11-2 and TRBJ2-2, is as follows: EAGVAQSPRYKIIEKRQSVAFWCNPISGHATLYWYQQILGQGPKLLIQFQNNGVVDDSQLPKDRFSAERLKGVDSTLKIQPAKLEDSAVYLCASSKSGSYTGELFFGEGSRLTVL.

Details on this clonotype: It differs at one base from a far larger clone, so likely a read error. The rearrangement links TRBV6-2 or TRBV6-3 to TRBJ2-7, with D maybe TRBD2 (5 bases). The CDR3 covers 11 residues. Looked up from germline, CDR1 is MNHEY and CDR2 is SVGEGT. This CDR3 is CASSQTWEQCF. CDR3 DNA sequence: TGTGCCAGCAGCCAGACGTGGGAGCAGTGCTTC.

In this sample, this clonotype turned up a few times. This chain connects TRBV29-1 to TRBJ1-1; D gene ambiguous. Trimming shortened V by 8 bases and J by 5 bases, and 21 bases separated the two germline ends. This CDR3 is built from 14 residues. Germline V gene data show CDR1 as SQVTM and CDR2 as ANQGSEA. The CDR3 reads CSTGPREGRTEAFF. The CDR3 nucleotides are TGCAGCACTGGCCCGAGGGAAGGGAGGACTGAAGCTTTCTTT.

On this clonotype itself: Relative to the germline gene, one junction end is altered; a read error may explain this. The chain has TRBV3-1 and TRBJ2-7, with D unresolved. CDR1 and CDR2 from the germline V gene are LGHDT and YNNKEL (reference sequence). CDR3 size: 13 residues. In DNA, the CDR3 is TGTGCCAGCAGCCAAGTAACTTCCTACGTGCAGTACTTC. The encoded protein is CASSQVTSYVQYF.

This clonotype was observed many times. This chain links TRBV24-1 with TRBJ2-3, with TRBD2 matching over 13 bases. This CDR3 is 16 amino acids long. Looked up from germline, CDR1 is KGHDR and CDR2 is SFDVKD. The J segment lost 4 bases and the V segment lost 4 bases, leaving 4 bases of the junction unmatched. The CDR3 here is CATSDPGLAGSDTQYF. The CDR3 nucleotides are TGTGCCACCAGTGACCCGGGACTAGCGGGGTCAGATACGCAGTATTTT.

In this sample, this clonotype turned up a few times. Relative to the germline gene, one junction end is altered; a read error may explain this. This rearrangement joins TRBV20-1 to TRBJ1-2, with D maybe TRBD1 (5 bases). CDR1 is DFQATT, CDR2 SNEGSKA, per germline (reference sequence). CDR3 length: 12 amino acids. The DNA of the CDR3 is TGCAGTGCCAGAGGGGACGGCGGGGGCTACACCTTC. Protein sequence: CSARGDGGGYTF.

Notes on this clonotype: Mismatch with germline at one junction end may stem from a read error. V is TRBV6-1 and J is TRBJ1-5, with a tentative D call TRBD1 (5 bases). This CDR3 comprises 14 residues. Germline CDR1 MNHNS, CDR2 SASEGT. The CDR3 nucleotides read TGTGCCAGCAGAGAAGGAGGGGTCAATCAGCCCCAGCATTTT. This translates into CASREGGVNQPQHF.

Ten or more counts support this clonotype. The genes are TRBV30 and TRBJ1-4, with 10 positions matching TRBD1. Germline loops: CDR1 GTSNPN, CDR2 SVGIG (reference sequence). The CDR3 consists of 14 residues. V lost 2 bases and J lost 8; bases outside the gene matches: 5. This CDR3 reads CAWSLRQGAEKLFF. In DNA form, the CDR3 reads TGTGCCTGGAGTCTGAGACAGGGGGCCGAAAAACTGTTTTTT.

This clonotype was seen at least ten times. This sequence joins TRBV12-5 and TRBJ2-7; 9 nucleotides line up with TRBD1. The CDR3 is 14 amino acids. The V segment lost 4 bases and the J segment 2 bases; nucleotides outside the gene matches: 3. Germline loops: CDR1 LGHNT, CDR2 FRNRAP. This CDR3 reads CASGSTGGPYEQYF. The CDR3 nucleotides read TGTGCTAGTGGTTCTACAGGGGGCCCCTACGAGCAGTACTTC.

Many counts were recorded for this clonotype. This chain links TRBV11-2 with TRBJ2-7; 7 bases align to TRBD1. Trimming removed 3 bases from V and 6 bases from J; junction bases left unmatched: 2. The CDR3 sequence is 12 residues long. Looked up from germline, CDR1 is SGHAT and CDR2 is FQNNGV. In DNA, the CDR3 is TGTGCCAGCAGCTTGACAGGGCCCGAGCAGTACTTC. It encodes CASSLTGPEQYF.

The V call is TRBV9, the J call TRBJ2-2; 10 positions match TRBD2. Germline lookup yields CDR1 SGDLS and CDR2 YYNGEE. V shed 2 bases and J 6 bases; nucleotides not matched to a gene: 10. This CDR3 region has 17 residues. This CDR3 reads CASSVGRTSGKAGELFF. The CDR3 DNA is TGTGCCAGCAGCGTGGGGAGGACTAGCGGCAAGGCCGGGGAGCTGTTTTTT.